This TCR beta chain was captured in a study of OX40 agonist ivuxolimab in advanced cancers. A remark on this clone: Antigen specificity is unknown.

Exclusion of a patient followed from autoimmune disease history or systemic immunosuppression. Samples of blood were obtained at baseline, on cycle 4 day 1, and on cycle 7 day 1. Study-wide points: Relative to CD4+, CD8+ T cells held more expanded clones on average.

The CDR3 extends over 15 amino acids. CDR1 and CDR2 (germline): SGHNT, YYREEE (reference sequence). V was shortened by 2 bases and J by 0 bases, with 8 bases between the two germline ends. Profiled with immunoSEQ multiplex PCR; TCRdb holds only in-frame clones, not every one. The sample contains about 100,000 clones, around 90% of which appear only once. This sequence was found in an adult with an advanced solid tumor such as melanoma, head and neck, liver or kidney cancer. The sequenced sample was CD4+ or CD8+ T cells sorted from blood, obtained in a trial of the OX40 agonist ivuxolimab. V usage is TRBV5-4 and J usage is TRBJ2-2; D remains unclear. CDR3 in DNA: TGTGCCAGCAGCTTTCGGTTCGCGAACACCGGGGAGCTGTTTTTT. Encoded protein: CASSFRFANTGELFF.